Presented here are 22 T cell receptor beta chains from one specimen sequenced in a study of T cell clones after liver transplantation. Libraries were prepared by immunoSEQ multiplex PCR; TCRdb keeps only in-frame clonotypes and omits some of them. The table shows 45,000 to 55,000 clones, with about 88% occurring only once. The starting material was CD4+ T cells from blood, obtained before liver transplant. The receptors come from a human donor who received a liver transplant.

This chain uses TRBV11-1 with TRBJ1-1; TRBD1 agrees at 7 bases. J lost 1 base, V lost 5 bases, and 4 bases had no gene match. The CDR3 sequence is 14 residues long. Per the germline V gene, CDR1 is SGHAT and CDR2 is FQDESV (reference sequence). CDR3: CASSRQGWNTEAFF. The CDR3 DNA reads TGTGCCAGCAGCAGACAGGGTTGGAACACTGAAGCTTTCTTT.

The chain uses TRBV5-5 and TRBJ2-7, with 7 bases identical to TRBD1. Germline CDR1 and CDR2: SGHKS and YYEKEE (reference sequence). This CDR3 has 17 amino acids. The ends lost 0 bases at V and 1 base at J; junction bases unmatched: 10. DNA for the CDR3: TGTGCCAGCAGCTTGGCCCTAGGGACAGCTAATTCCTACGAGCAGTACTTC. This sequence encodes CASSLALGTANSYEQYF.

V is TRBV29-1 and J is TRBJ1-1; D not certain. Trimming stripped 1 base from V and 7 bases from J, with 10 bases between. The CDR3 covers 12 residues. Germline-derived CDR1 and CDR2 are SQVTM and ANQGSEA. CDR3 sequence reads: CSVEGIFSEAFF. The CDR3 nucleotides read TGCAGCGTTGAAGGAATATTTAGTGAAGCTTTCTTT.

This clone has more than one count but fewer than ten. The chain recombines TRBV4-1 with TRBJ2-3, with a weak D call TRBD2 (5 bases). The CDR3 contains 19 residues. Germline V gene data show CDR1 as MGHRA and CDR2 as YSYEKL. Trimming took 6 bases from V and 4 from J, leaving 29 bases between them. The CDR3 coding sequence is TGCGCCAGCAGACACGGACCCTCCTCAAGGCGAGTGGAGGCAGATACGCAGTATTTT. Translated: CASRHGPSSRRVEADTQYF.

This clone was detected once. The J gene is TRBJ1-5, the V gene TRBV11-3; tentatively, D is TRBD1 (6 bases). Trimming removed 4 bases at V and 5 bases at J, with 12 bases between. The CDR3 is made up of 14 amino acids. Germline V gene sequence: CDR1 SGHNT, CDR2 YENEEA. The CDR3 region is CASSSGQFDQPQHF. CDR3 bases: TGTGCCAGCAGCTCAGGACAGTTCGATCAGCCCCAGCATTTT.

Only a few counts were recorded for this clone. The V gene is TRBV9, the J gene TRBJ2-3; 10 nucleotides align to TRBD2. From germline, CDR1 is SGDLS and CDR2 YYNGEE. Trimming removed 2 bases from V and 3 bases from J; junction bases left unmatched: 3. This CDR3 region has 15 residues. Here the CDR3 reads CASSVTSGVTDTQYF. The CDR3 DNA follows: TGTGCCAGCAGCGTCACTAGCGGGGTAACAGATACGCAGTATTTT.

The genes are TRBV7-6 and TRBJ1-2; D unresolved. Germline V gene sequence: CDR1 SGHVS, CDR2 FNYEAQ. V lost 1 base and J 6 bases, leaving 18 bases between the germline ends. The CDR3 is 16 residues long. The CDR3 coding sequence is TGTGCCAGCAGCTTAGTGTTCCCACCATCGGGAGATGGCTACACCTTC. Translating gives CASSLVFPPSGDGYTF.

The gene calls are TRBV21-1 and TRBJ1-2. TRBV21-1 is annotated as a pseudogene. This CDR3 comprises 14 residues. The CDR3 sequence is CASSTPDLVYGYTF. Written as DNA, the CDR3 is TGTGCCAGCAGCACACCCGACCTGGTATATGGCTACACCTTC.

This chain links TRBV5-1 with TRBJ2-1; perhaps D is TRBD1 or TRBD2 (6 bases each). The CDR3 covers 18 residues. Germline loops: CDR1 SGHRS, CDR2 YFSETQ. Deletions cut 3 bases from V and 0 bases from J, with 19 bases between. The CDR3 spells CASSSDSRGGRSYNEQFF. The CDR3 nucleotides read TGCGCCAGCAGCTCCGACTCAAGAGGGGGGCGCTCCTACAATGAGCAGTTCTTC.

V gene TRBV14 combines with J gene TRBJ1-1; TRBD1 is a possible D gene (5 bases). CDR1 SGHDN and CDR2 FVKESK come from the germline V gene. Trimming took 4 bases from V and 0 from J, leaving 21 bases between them. CDR3 length: 18 residues. The CDR3 loop is CASSPLVRGAGVNTEAFF. CDR3 sequence (DNA): TGTGCCAGCAGCCCCCTTGTTCGAGGGGCGGGAGTGAACACTGAAGCTTTCTTT.

The chain has TRBV28 and TRBJ1-2; D remains ambiguous. Germline loops: CDR1 MDHEN, CDR2 SYDVKM. The V and J ends lost 5 bases and 5 bases respectively, with 15 bases between them. The CDR3 totals 14 residues. Here the CDR3 reads CASSTMAGEYGYTF. In DNA, the CDR3 is TGTGCCAGCAGTACTATGGCAGGTGAATATGGCTACACCTTC.

The chain couples TRBV11-2 to TRBJ2-6, with D possibly matching TRBD1 (7 bases). The V gene's germline CDR1 is SGHAT and CDR2 FQNNGV. With 1 base removed from V and 1 base from J, the gap between germline ends came to 14 bases. The CDR3 runs 18 residues. CDR3 sequence: CASSLGTGGVSGANVLTF. CDR3 in DNA: TGTGCCAGCAGCTTAGGGACAGGAGGGGTATCTGGGGCCAACGTCCTGACTTTC.

This clone was observed a few times. The chain recombines TRBV5-1 with TRBJ2-3, with TRBD2 matching 12 bases. Germline V gives CDR1 SGHRS, CDR2 YFSETQ. V gave up 4 bases and J gave up 3 bases; unmatched junction bases: 6. The CDR3 is 16 amino acids. The CDR3 is CASSLTSGGFTDTQYF. CDR3 DNA: TGCGCCAGCAGCCTAACTAGCGGGGGGTTTACAGATACGCAGTATTTT.

CDR3 nucleotides: TGCGCCAGCAGCTTTGGGAGGGGGCTAAACACTGAAGCTTTCTTT. It encodes CASSFGRGLNTEAFF. The chain joins TRBV5-1 to TRBJ1-1; 7 bases align to TRBD1. CDR3 length equals 15 residues. Trimming at V came to 2 bases and at J to 2 bases, leaving 6 bases not matched to a gene. Germline assignment: CDR1 SGHRS and CDR2 YFSETQ.

The V and J genes are TRBV5-4 and TRBJ1-1, with D possibly TRBD1 on 5 matching bases. The germline gives CDR1 SGHNT, CDR2 YYREEE (reference sequence). The CDR3 sequence is 12 residues long. The V and J ends lost 4 bases and 11 bases respectively, with 15 bases between them. In nucleotides, the CDR3 is TGTGCCAGCAGCCCAAAGGGGACTGGGGCTTTCTTT. Its protein is CASSPKGTGAFF.

There are a few counts of this clone. This chain uses TRBV10-3 with TRBJ2-5, with 9 positions matching TRBD1. CDR3 length: 15 residues. Germline V gene lookup returns CDR1 ENHRY and CDR2 SYGVKD. The V segment lost 4 bases and the J segment 4 bases; nucleotides outside the gene matches: 7. The DNA for the CDR3 is TGTGCCATCAGTGTGGGGGACAGGGCGTCAGAGACCCAGTACTTC. Its translation: CAISVGDRASETQYF.

This clone came up once. CDR3 sequence (DNA): TGTGCCAGCAGCGTTGGAATCTCTTCTGGAAACACCATATATTTT. It translates to CASSVGISSGNTIYF. The chain couples TRBV9 to TRBJ1-3; D not certain. Trimming pared 2 bases from V and 1 base from J, leaving 10 bases between. The CDR3 has 15 amino acids. CDR1 is SGDLS, CDR2 YYNGEE, per germline.

This chain links TRBV2 with TRBJ2-1; D unclear. V shed 6 bases and J shed 8 bases, with 14 bases lying between them. Per the germline V gene, CDR1 is SNHLY and CDR2 is FYNNEI. This CDR3 has 13 amino acids. This chain's CDR3 is CASSRDGGDEQFF. CDR3 DNA sequence: TGTGCCAGCAGCCGAGACGGTGGGGATGAGCAGTTCTTC.

The genes are TRBV9 and TRBJ2-2, with 8 bases matching TRBD1. Germline trimming cut 2 bases from V and 4 bases from J; bases unmatched to any gene: 10. This CDR3 is built from 17 residues. In germline, CDR1 is SGDLS, CDR2 YYNGEE. In nucleotides, the CDR3 is TGTGCCAGCAGCGTGGGCGGGCAGGGGGCAGTCACCGGGGAGCTGTTTTTT. This gives the protein CASSVGGQGAVTGELFF.

V and J are TRBV9 and TRBJ2-5; 7 nucleotides align to TRBD2. The length of the CDR3 is 15 residues. The V and J ends lost 1 base and 5 bases, in that order; junction bases with no gene match: 8. CDR1 is SGDLS, CDR2 YYNGEE, per germline. The CDR3 region has the DNA TGTGCCAGCAGCGTAACGGGAGGCCCCCACGAGACCCAGTACTTC. Its protein product is CASSVTGGPHETQYF.

The genes are TRBV29-1 and TRBJ2-5; maybe TRBD2 (5 bases). CDR3 size: 14 residues. The V end was cut by 6 bases, the J end by 1 base, with 15 bases between. Germline CDR1 is SQVTM and CDR2 is ANQGSEA. CDR3 in amino acids: CSVQSHSGQETQYF. The DNA of the CDR3 is TGCAGCGTGCAAAGTCACAGCGGCCAAGAGACCCAGTACTTC.

The chain couples TRBV6-1 to TRBJ2-2; 11 nucleotides match TRBD1. Trimming at V came to 7 bases and at J to 10 bases, leaving 8 bases not matched to a gene. This CDR3 is built from 14 residues. CDR1 and CDR2 (germline): MNHNS, SASEGT. The CDR3 loop is CASIKDRGPTELFF. The DNA for the CDR3 is TGTGCCAGCATCAAGGACAGGGGGCCGACGGAGCTGTTTTTT.